The source of this T cell receptor (beta chain) is a study of T-cell reconstitution after alpha-beta-depleted transplantation in children. This clonotype was observed at least ten times. This sample's TCRbeta library carried unique molecular identifier barcodes. TCRdb itself ran the PCR reads through MiXCR, one entry per CDR3 protein. Of about 610,000 distinct CDR3 sequences in the sample, roughly a tenth were seen once. The sample consisted of PBMCs from the stem cell graft donor, taken from the stem cell graft. The TCR comes from a human donor who donated a stem cell graft to a child with acute myeloid leukemia.

In nucleotides, the CDR3 is TGTGCCATCAGTAAGGGGGGAAACTCGGCCGACGAGTTCTTC. Translated, it gives CAISKGGNSADEFF. V gene TRBV10-3 combines with J gene TRBJ2-1; perhaps D is TRBD1 or TRBD2 (6 bases each). Looked up from germline, CDR1 is ENHRY and CDR2 is SYGVKD. V was pared by 5 bases and J by 14 bases, with 22 bases between. The CDR3 covers 14 residues.